The 14 T cell receptor beta chains in this list originate from one sample, sequenced in a study of spatial heterogeneity in lung cancer. Study conclusions and caveats: Mutation tallies in tumors tracked expanded intratumoral alpha and beta TCR counts.

TCRdb re-called the 5' RACE reads through MiXCR, storing one row per CDR3 protein. The table includes 7,000 to 10,000 distinct CDR3 sequences, 7.5% to 10% detected once. Time point in this sample: sample taken at primary tumor resection. For these TCRs, the target antigens are not known. The sample in question was lung tumor tissue, obtained at surgery. These receptor sequences come from a male donor with early-stage non-small cell lung cancer.

By share, this clonotype ranks as medium-sized. V is TRBV7-6 and J is TRBJ2-7, with D perhaps assigned TRBD1 or TRBD2 (6 bases each). V lost 5 bases, J lost 0 bases, and 14 bases lay in between. The CDR3 runs 15 residues. From germline, CDR1 is SGHVS and CDR2 FNYEAQ. This CDR3 reads CASSLQEGGSYEQYF. CDR3 sequence (DNA): TGTGCCAGCAGCCTCCAGGAGGGGGGCTCCTACGAGCAGTACTTC.

In its sample, this clonotype is medium-sized. The V and J genes are TRBV12-3 or TRBV12-4 and TRBJ2-5; the D is unclear. CDR3 size: 11 residues. Trimming removed 3 bases from V and 5 bases from J, with 4 bases in between. The CDR3 DNA follows: TGTGCCAGCAGTTTCTCGGAGACCCAGTACTTC. Residues: CASSFSETQYF.

Written as DNA, the CDR3 is TGTGCCTGGAGTAAGGGGAGCACAGATACGCAGTATTTT. It specifies CAWSKGSTDTQYF. The chain couples TRBV30 to TRBJ2-3; tentative D call: TRBD1 (5 bases). V lost 2 bases, J lost 0 bases, and 6 bases lay in between. Germline values: CDR1 GTSNPN, CDR2 SVGIG (reference sequence). The CDR3 is made up of 13 amino acids.

This clonotype has a count of ten or more. The CDR3 reads CASSYLGETANSPLHF. In DNA, the CDR3 is TGTGCCAGCAGTTACCTGGGGGAGACCGCTAATTCACCCCTCCACTTT. The gene calls are TRBV6-6 and TRBJ1-6; a weak D match, TRBD1 (5 bases). Germline V gene data show CDR1 as MNHNY and CDR2 as SVGAGI (reference sequence). The CDR3 has 16 residues. Trimming pared 2 bases from V and 6 bases from J, leaving 14 bases between.

At least ten counts were recorded for this clonotype. The chain combines TRBV5-1 with TRBJ2-3; D is tentatively TRBD1 or TRBD2 (6 bases each). Germline CDR1 reads SGHRS; CDR2 reads YFSETQ. CDR3 length equals 19 residues. V was pared by 0 bases and J by 0 bases, with 20 bases between. The CDR3: CASSLARRATGPSTDTQYF. DNA of the CDR3: TGCGCCAGCAGCTTGGCCCGGAGGGCGACAGGACCTAGCACAGATACGCAGTATTTT.

This clonotype was seen repeatedly, ten times or more. The V call is TRBV19, the J call TRBJ2-2; D not certain. From germline, CDR1 is LNHDA and CDR2 SQIVND (reference sequence). This CDR3 spans 14 amino acids. The germline V and J ends were trimmed by 6 bases and 4 bases, with 12 bases remaining between them. CDR3 sequence (DNA): TGTGCCAGTAGCGCCGGACCCAGCACCGGGGAGCTGTTTTTT. Protein product: CASSAGPSTGELFF.

Sample share makes this clonotype medium-sized (0.01 to 0.1%). The rearrangement joins TRBV7-2 to TRBJ2-7, with D unresolved. This CDR3 contains 14 residues. Germline V lookup: CDR1 SGHTA, CDR2 FQGNSA. V lost 0 bases to trimming and J lost 3 bases, with 9 bases between them. The CDR3 nucleotides read TGTGCCAGCAGCTTAGCACCCGGGTACTACGAGCAGTACTTC. It encodes CASSLAPGYYEQYF.

This clonotype is categorized as medium-sized. The chain combines TRBV3-1 with TRBJ1-2; 10 nucleotides line up with TRBD1. V was clipped by 1 base and J by 4 bases; unmatched bases: 6. The CDR3 length is 16 residues. The germline gives CDR1 LGHDT, CDR2 YNNKEL (reference sequence). CDR3 in amino acids: CASSQVGTGDSYGYTF. CDR3 coding DNA: TGTGCCAGCAGCCAAGTCGGGACAGGGGATTCCTATGGCTACACCTTC.

In its sample, this clonotype was seen many times. This rearrangement joins TRBV2 to TRBJ1-1; 11 bases are a match to TRBD1. Losses at the gene ends were 6 bases for V and 11 bases for J; bases not matched to a gene: 2. Per the germline V gene, CDR1 is SNHLY and CDR2 is FYNNEI. The CDR3 covers 11 residues. The CDR3 DNA follows: TGTGCCAGCAGGGGACAGGGGGTTGCTTTCTTT. Encoded protein: CASRGQGVAFF.

The V gene is TRBV6-6, the J gene TRBJ2-3; tentatively, D is TRBD1 (5 bases). The V gene's germline CDR1 is MNHNY and CDR2 SVGAGI (reference sequence). V gave up 5 bases and J gave up 3 bases, with 18 bases separating them. This CDR3 comprises 16 residues. The CDR3 reads CASSRLYNQGTDTQYF. In DNA, the CDR3 is TGTGCCAGCAGTAGGCTCTATAACCAGGGAACAGATACGCAGTATTTT.

The chain has TRBV5-1 and TRBJ1-1, with D possibly being TRBD1 (6 bases). CDR1 and CDR2 from the germline V gene are SGHRS and YFSETQ. V was trimmed by 3 bases and J by 2 bases, leaving 11 bases between them. This CDR3 has 14 amino acids. The CDR3 protein is CASSSRGSNTEAFF. CDR3 coding DNA: TGCGCCAGCAGCTCGAGGGGGAGTAACACTGAAGCTTTCTTT.

This clonotype was recorded many times. The rearrangement links TRBV18 to TRBJ2-1; D call uncertain. V lost 1 base to trimming and J lost 8 bases, with 12 bases between them. The CDR3 sequence is 14 residues long. The germline V gene encodes CDR1 KGHSH and CDR2 LQKENI. In DNA form, the CDR3 reads TGTGCCAGCTCACCACGTCAGCCGGTAGATGAGCAGTTCTTC. It codes for CASSPRQPVDEQFF.

This clonotype was found many times. V usage is TRBV7-2 and J usage is TRBJ2-2; no clear D gene. V lost 6 bases and J lost 6, with 5 bases in between. The CDR3 is 11 amino acids. Germline CDR1 SGHTA, CDR2 FQGNSA. CDR3 in DNA: TGTGCCAGCAGTTCATCCGGGGAGCTGTTTTTT. Encoded protein: CASSSSGELFF.

This chain connects TRBV10-3 to TRBJ2-3; D is unclear. The CDR3 covers 13 residues. V lost 2 bases and J lost 6, with 9 bases in between. Germline loops: CDR1 ENHRY, CDR2 SYGVKD. CDR3 in amino acids: CAISEPEVDTQYF. CDR3 DNA sequence: TGTGCCATCAGTGAGCCAGAGGTGGATACGCAGTATTTT.